This T cell receptor beta chain was recorded in a study of identical twins. The CDR3 consists of 12 residues. V was shortened by 4 bases and J by 4 bases, with 11 bases between the two germline ends. CDR1 and CDR2 from the germline V gene are SQVTM and ANQGSEA. This clonotype occurred many times. Its specificity is unknown. MiXCR, applied by TCRdb to the 5' RACE reads, yields one record per CDR3 protein. The sample holds about 220,000 distinct CDR3 sequences, roughly 9.4% seen once. Study-level results: Models, which agreed with sharing between unrelated individuals, nonetheless underestimated the out-of-frame TCR alpha sharing seen in monozygotic twins.

Material: memory (CD45RO+) T cells sorted from blood. The sequence was collected from a woman under 30 in good health. The chain has TRBV29-1 and TRBJ2-7, with unresolved D. In DNA, the CDR3 is TGCAGCGTTGCGGCCAGTTCGTACGAGCAGTACTTC. It translates to CSVAASSYEQYF.